These 10 T cell receptor beta chains were sequenced from one sample in a study of technical replicates of blood from several donors (dated by TCRdb to about 2017). Library preparation was by the immunoSEQ multiplex PCR assay. Here the immuneACCESS table is served through TCRdb, limited to in-frame sequences with V and J called. Missing clones are a known gap in these copies; in checked studies unresolved V genes cover under half, and the rest lacks a known reason. The sample profile shows 70,000 to 90,000 clones; approximately 94% of them were found once. Jointly, the top ten make up approximately 0.4% of the sample. The sample taken for sequencing was T cells isolated from PBMCs. These receptors were obtained from a human donor in good health.

The table lists this clone with a count of one. The chain has TRBV11-3 and TRBJ1-2, with TRBD1 matching over 9 bases. Losses at the gene ends were 6 bases for V and 4 bases for J; bases not matched to a gene: 3. The CDR3 runs to 13 residues. The germline gives CDR1 SGHNT, CDR2 YENEEA. The CDR3 coding sequence is TGTGCCAGCAGAGGGACAGGGAGCTATGGCTACACCTTC. It is translated as CASRGTGSYGYTF.

The chain links TRBV27 to TRBJ2-7, with 7 nucleotides matching TRBD1. The junction had 4 bases not matched to a gene; V was cut back by 3 bases and J by 5 bases. CDR3 size: 13 residues. Germline V CDR1 and CDR2: MNHEY, SMNVEV (reference sequence). The CDR3 protein is CASSFNRGDEQYF. In nucleotides, the CDR3 is TGTGCCAGCAGTTTCAACAGGGGCGACGAGCAGTACTTC.

CDR3 sequence reads: CASSLQGGNQPQHF. Here the CDR3 DNA reads TGTGCCAGCAGCTTACAGGGGGGCAATCAGCCCCAGCATTTT. The rearrangement uses TRBV11-2 and TRBJ1-5, with 7 nucleotides matching TRBD1. The germline V gene has CDR1 SGHAT and CDR2 FQNNGV. V gave up 2 bases and J gave up 2 bases; unmatched junction bases: 0. The CDR3 has 14 residues.

The chain uses TRBV7-2 and TRBJ1-1; 8 nucleotides agree with TRBD1. The germline V gene has CDR1 SGHTA and CDR2 FQGNSA. This CDR3 has 15 amino acids. The V and J ends lost 5 bases and 3 bases, in that order; junction bases with no gene match: 8. CDR3 sequence (DNA): TGTGCCAGCAGCGAGGCGACAGGGGCCGACACTGAAGCTTTCTTT. This translates into CASSEATGADTEAFF.

The chain employs TRBV6-1 and TRBJ2-1; D perhaps matches TRBD1 (5 bases). Trimming removed 10 bases at V and 0 bases at J, with 13 bases between. The V gene's germline CDR1 is MNHNS and CDR2 SASEGT. The CDR3 sequence is 14 residues long. CDR3 nucleotide sequence: TGTGCCACCAATAGACAGAGCTCCTACAATGAGCAGTTCTTC. Amino acids: CATNRQSSYNEQFF.

This clone appeared once. V gene TRBV4-1 combines with J gene TRBJ1-5; tentative D call: TRBD1 (5 bases). Trimming removed 4 bases at V and 4 bases at J, with 8 bases between. The germline CDR1 and CDR2 sequences are MGHRA and YSYEKL. The CDR3 runs to 13 residues. The CDR3 loop is CASSLGHNQPQHF. The CDR3 region has the DNA TGCGCCAGCAGCCTAGGACATAATCAGCCCCAGCATTTT.

This CDR3 is CASSGPISGIPYNEQFF. The DNA for the CDR3 is TGTGCCAGCAGCGGACCTATTAGCGGGATTCCTTACAATGAGCAGTTCTTC. V and J are TRBV9 and TRBJ2-1, with 8 bases lining up with TRBD2. The germline CDR1 and CDR2 sequences are SGDLS and YYNGEE. V gave up 3 bases and J gave up 4 bases; unmatched junction bases: 12. There are 17 residues in the CDR3. The whole variable domain, filled in from reference TRBV9 and TRBJ2-1, reads DSGVTQTPKHLITATGQRVTLRCSPRSGDLSVYWYQQSLDQGLQFLIQYYNGEERAKGNILERFSAQQFPDLHSELNLSSLELGDSALYFCASSGPISGIPYNEQFFGPGTRLTVL.

The chain joins TRBV6-5 to TRBJ1-3, with D unclear. In germline, CDR1 is MNHEY, CDR2 SVGAGI. The CDR3 is 14 residues long. The ends were cut back, 4 bases at V and 0 bases at J, with 7 bases in the middle. In nucleotides, the CDR3 is TGTGCCAGCAGTTTGGGCACCTCTGGAAACACCATATATTTT. It codes for CASSLGTSGNTIYF.

The chain joins TRBV7-3 to TRBJ2-7; 14 nucleotides match TRBD2. Germline V gives CDR1 SGHTA, CDR2 FQGTGA. The length of the CDR3 is 17 residues. V lost 2 bases, J lost 7 bases, and 10 bases stayed unmatched. Here the CDR3 reads CASSLPRLAGGPWEQYF. CDR3 nucleotides: TGTGCCAGCAGCTTACCGAGACTAGCGGGAGGGCCTTGGGAGCAGTACTTC.

V and J are TRBV11-1 and TRBJ2-7; D is perhaps TRBD1 (6 bases). V shed 5 bases and J shed 0 bases, with 20 bases lying between them. The length of the CDR3 is 17 residues. Germline assignment: CDR1 SGHAT and CDR2 FQDESV (reference sequence). The CDR3 DNA reads as TGTGCCAGCAGCAAAGGGGGTATTGGGGTACCCTCCTACGAGCAGTACTTC. Amino acids: CASSKGGIGVPSYEQYF.